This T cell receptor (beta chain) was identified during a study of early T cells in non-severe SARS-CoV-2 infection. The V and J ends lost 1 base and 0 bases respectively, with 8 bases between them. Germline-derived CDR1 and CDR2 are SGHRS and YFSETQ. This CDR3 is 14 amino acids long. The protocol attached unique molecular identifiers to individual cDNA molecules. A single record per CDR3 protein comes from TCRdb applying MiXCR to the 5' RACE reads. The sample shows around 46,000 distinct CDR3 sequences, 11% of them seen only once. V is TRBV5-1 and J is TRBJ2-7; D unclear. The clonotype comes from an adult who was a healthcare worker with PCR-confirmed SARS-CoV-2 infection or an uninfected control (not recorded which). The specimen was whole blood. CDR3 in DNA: TGCGCCAGCAGCTTGCTGGGTAGCTCCTACGAGCAGTACTTC. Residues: CASSLLGSSYEQYF.